The entry below gives a single TCR beta chain sequence along with its context. The data stem from a study of shared clonotypes between healthy human individuals. Using immunoSEQ multiplex PCR, the repertoire was profiled, and TCRdb retains in-frame clones only, with some absent. The sample gives under 1,100,000 clones, roughly 75% of which show up once; roughly 1.5% is in the top ten. The V segment lost 3 bases and the J segment 0 bases; nucleotides outside the gene matches: 11. CDR3 size: 19 residues. CDR1 is SEHNR and CDR2 is FQNEAQ in the germline V gene (reference sequence). This receptor was taken from a man aged 18 to 29 in good health. This rearrangement joins TRBV7-9 to TRBJ1-4, with TRBD1 matching 9 bases. The sequencing input was memory CD4+ T cells sorted from blood. Subset denoted: CD45RA-negative fraction. CDR3: CASSFGDPGQGATNEKLFF. The CDR3, as DNA: TGTGCCAGCAGCTTCGGCGACCCGGGACAGGGCGCAACTAATGAAAAACTGTTTTTT. Using reference TRBV7-9 and TRBJ1-4 for the parts outside the CDR3, the full variable domain is DTGVSQNPRHKITKRGQNVTFRCDPISEHNRLYWYRQTLGQGPEFLTYFQNEAQLEKSRLLSDRFSAERPKGSFSTLEIQRTEQGDSAMYLCASSFGDPGQGATNEKLFFGSGTQLSVL.